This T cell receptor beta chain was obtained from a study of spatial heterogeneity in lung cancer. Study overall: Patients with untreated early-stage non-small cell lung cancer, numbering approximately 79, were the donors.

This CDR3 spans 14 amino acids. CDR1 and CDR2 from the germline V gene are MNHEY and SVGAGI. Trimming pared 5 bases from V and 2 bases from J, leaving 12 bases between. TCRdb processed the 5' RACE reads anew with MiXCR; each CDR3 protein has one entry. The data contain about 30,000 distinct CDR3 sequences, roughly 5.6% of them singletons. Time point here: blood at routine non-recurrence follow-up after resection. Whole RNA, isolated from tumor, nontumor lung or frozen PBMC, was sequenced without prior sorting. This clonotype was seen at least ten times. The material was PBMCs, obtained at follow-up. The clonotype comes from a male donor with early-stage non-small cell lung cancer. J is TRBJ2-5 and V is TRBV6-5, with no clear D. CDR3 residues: CASSNPPIQETQYF. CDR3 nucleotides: TGTGCCAGCAGTAACCCCCCCATACAAGAGACCCAGTACTTC.